This TCR beta chain is from a study of cytomegalovirus exposure and HLA in healthy donors. The PCR employed 60 Vbeta primers together with 13 Jbeta primers. Only in-frame clones appear in the TCRdb table, and some are missing; sequencing was by immunoSEQ multiplex PCR. The data hold about 100,000 clones, with around four fifths observed a single time. Regarding this clone: Its antigen remains unknown.

Study-wide points: Many donors shared some public TCRs, even though most TCR sequences were rare. A later analysis linked a missense variant in DCLRE1C to the trimming of TCR beta V and J genes. Later analysis indicated greater clonal expansion among HLA-associated TCR beta chains than among equally common other chains.

The germline CDR1 and CDR2 sequences are GTSNPN and SVGIG (reference sequence). This CDR3 is 12 amino acids long. The sequencing input was PBMCs. The TCR originated in a woman aged 55-75 years in good health and CMV-seronegative. V is TRBV30 and J is TRBJ2-3; 8 nucleotides line up with TRBD2. CDR3 nucleotides: TGTGCTTTTAGCGGGAACAAGGATACGCAGTATTTT. It yields the protein CAFSGNKDTQYF. The variable domain in full, completed from reference TRBV30 and TRBJ2-3, reads SQTIHQWPATLVQPVGSPLSLECTVEGTSNPNLYWYRQAAGRGLQLLFYSVGIGQISSEVPQNLSASRPQDRQFILSSKKLLLSDSGFYLCAFSGNKDTQYFGPGTRLTVL.